The 20 T cell receptor beta chains given below trace back to one sample, sequenced in a study of control samples from healthy donors and cancer patients. Measured with immunoSEQ multiplex PCR; TCRdb has only the in-frame clones, and not every one. The sample holds approximately 46,000 clones, more than 75% seen once. The sequenced sample consisted of PBMCs. Receptor source: a woman aged 60 to 75 with lung cancer.

This chain links TRBV24-1 with TRBJ1-2, with no clear D. The CDR3 is 15 amino acids. Germline V gene sequence: CDR1 KGHDR, CDR2 SFDVKD. V was trimmed by 4 bases and J by 8 bases, leaving 19 bases between them. CDR3 in amino acids: CATSDNTIEGLGYTF. The DNA of the CDR3 is TGTGCCACCAGTGACAACACCATCGAGGGCCTCGGCTACACCTTC.

For the CDR3, the DNA is TGTGCCAGCAGTGCGCCGGGACAGGGCTATGGCTACACCTTC. Protein sequence: CASSAPGQGYGYTF. The chain links TRBV28 to TRBJ1-2; TRBD1 matches 9 bases. CDR3 length: 14 amino acids. With 5 bases clipped from V and 4 bases from J, the junction kept 5 bases outside the gene matches. Germline V gene sequence: CDR1 MDHEN, CDR2 SYDVKM.

The chain uses TRBV19 and TRBJ2-7; 15 positions agree with TRBD2. CDR3 size: 15 residues. Germline-derived CDR1 and CDR2 are LNHDA and SQIVND (reference sequence). V lost 3 bases, J lost 5 bases, and 2 bases stayed unmatched. The chain's CDR3 is CASSIGTSGRNEQYF. The DNA of the CDR3 is TGTGCCAGTAGTATCGGGACTAGCGGGAGGAACGAGCAGTACTTC.

The gene calls are TRBV28 and TRBJ1-1; 10 bases agree with TRBD1. This CDR3 is built from 16 residues. CDR1 and CDR2 from the germline V gene are MDHEN and SYDVKM. The ends lost 7 bases at V and 2 bases at J; junction bases unmatched: 10. The CDR3 loop reads CASTDRGTRLNTEAFF. DNA of the CDR3: TGTGCCAGCACGGACAGGGGGACCCGACTAAACACTGAAGCTTTCTTT.

The V gene is TRBV7-9, the J gene TRBJ1-1, with 9 bases matching TRBD1. From germline, CDR1 is SEHNR and CDR2 FQNEAQ (reference sequence). The ends lost 4 bases at V and 11 bases at J; junction bases unmatched: 5. This CDR3 spans 12 amino acids. The CDR3 region is CASSSQDRGAFF. The CDR3 region has the DNA TGTGCCAGCAGCTCTCAGGACAGGGGTGCTTTCTTT.

This clone was detected a few times. V is TRBV4-3 and J is TRBJ1-2, with a weak D call TRBD1 (6 bases). Germline CDR1 and CDR2: LGHNA and YSLEER. The V end was cut by 0 bases, the J end by 7 bases, with 15 bases between. The CDR3 runs 15 residues. CDR3 in amino acids: CASSQDPDSRVGYTF. The CDR3 DNA is TGCGCCAGCAGCCAAGATCCGGACAGCCGCGTTGGCTACACCTTC.

This clone was detected once. The V call is TRBV18, the J call TRBJ1-2; the D gene is possibly TRBD1 (5 bases). CDR3 length: 15 residues. Trimming removed 2 bases from V and 4 bases from J, with 14 bases in between. CDR1 and CDR2 (germline): KGHSH, LQKENI. The CDR3 here is CASSPFGDATYGYTF. The CDR3 coding sequence is TGTGCCAGCTCACCATTTGGGGACGCGACCTATGGCTACACCTTC.

The count of this clone is one. The J gene is TRBJ1-3, the V gene TRBV5-6, with no clear D. This CDR3 is 14 amino acids long. Per germline, CDR1 SGHDT and CDR2 YYEEEE. The ends were cut back, 2 bases at V and 2 bases at J, with 8 bases in the middle. The CDR3 here is CASSFLGAGNTIYF. The DNA for the CDR3 is TGTGCCAGCAGCTTCTTAGGTGCTGGAAACACCATATATTTT.

This chain joins TRBV4-1 and TRBJ2-1, with TRBD2 identical over 14 bases. The CDR3 runs to 18 residues. After removal of 1 base from V and 1 base from J, the junction contained 3 bases not matched to a gene. Germline-derived CDR1 and CDR2 are MGHRA and YSYEKL. The CDR3 nucleotides are TGCGCCAGCAGCCAAGGACTAGCGGGAGGGTATTCCTACAATGAGCAGTTCTTC. The encoded protein is CASSQGLAGGYSYNEQFF.

CDR3 amino acids: CASSLPSAGPYEQYF. For the CDR3, the DNA is TGTGCCAGCAGCTTACCCTCAGCAGGCCCCTACGAGCAGTACTTC. The chain employs TRBV5-6 and TRBJ2-7; D call uncertain. Germline CDR1 SGHDT, CDR2 YYEEEE. Trimming took off 2 bases at V and 2 bases at J, with 14 bases between the two ends. This CDR3 region has 15 residues. The entire variable domain, with the rest obtained from reference TRBV5-6 and TRBJ2-7, is as follows: DAGVTQSPTHLIKTRGQQVTLRCSPKSGHDTVSWYQQALGQGPQFIFQYYEEEERQRGNFPDRFSGHQFPNYSSELNVNALLLGDSALYLCASSLPSAGPYEQYFGPGTRLTVT.

This clone was found a few times. The chain joins TRBV4-2 to TRBJ2-1; 10 bases align to TRBD2. Germline V gene sequence: CDR1 LGHNA, CDR2 YNFKEQ. V shed 2 bases and J 9 bases; nucleotides not matched to a gene: 10. The CDR3 extends over 16 amino acids. For the CDR3, the DNA is TGTGCCAGCAGCCAACAGGCTAGCGGGAGTTTCACTGAGCAGTTCTTC. Its protein product is CASSQQASGSFTEQFF.

The chain has TRBV7-2 and TRBJ2-7; D is ambiguous. The CDR3 has 11 residues. The ends were cut back, 5 bases at V and 6 bases at J, with 8 bases in the middle. The germline gives CDR1 SGHTA, CDR2 FQGNSA. This CDR3 is CASSVSAEQYF. CDR3 DNA sequence: TGTGCCAGCAGCGTATCAGCCGAGCAGTACTTC.

V gene TRBV5-1 combines with J gene TRBJ2-5, with 14 bases aligning to TRBD2. After removal of 3 bases from V and 4 bases from J, the junction contained 11 bases not matched to a gene. There are 18 residues in the CDR3. Germline loops: CDR1 SGHRS, CDR2 YFSETQ. The CDR3 here is CASSSQRTSGRSGETQYF. The CDR3 DNA follows: TGCGCCAGCAGCTCGCAGAGGACTAGCGGGAGGTCAGGAGAGACCCAGTACTTC.

CDR3 loop: CASSQAELQGPENIQYF. The CDR3, as DNA: TGCGCCAGCAGCCAAGCCGAGCTACAGGGGCCGGAAAACATTCAGTACTTC. V and J are TRBV4-1 and TRBJ2-4; 7 nucleotides agree with TRBD1. The germline gives CDR1 MGHRA, CDR2 YSYEKL. The CDR3 runs 17 residues. With V trimmed by 1 base and J by 5 bases, 11 bases remained unmatched.

V gene TRBV6-2 or TRBV6-3 combines with J gene TRBJ2-2; D is undetermined. Germline lookup yields CDR1 MNHEY and CDR2 SVGEGT. The CDR3 extends over 16 amino acids. With 5 bases removed from V and 0 bases from J, the gap between germline ends came to 13 bases. This chain's CDR3 is CASSGYQLANTGELFF. The DNA of the CDR3 is TGTGCCAGCAGTGGATACCAGCTCGCGAACACCGGGGAGCTGTTTTTT.

V gene TRBV21-1 combines with J gene TRBJ1-4. TRBV21-1 is marked as a pseudogene. This CDR3 is built from 16 residues. The CDR3 DNA reads as TGTGCCAGCAGCAAAGCCTTACGCCGATTTAATGAAAAACTGTTTTTT. This sequence encodes CASSKALRRFNEKLFF.

This chain connects TRBV13 to TRBJ2-7; perhaps TRBD1 as D (6 bases). CDR1 and CDR2 from the germline V gene are PRHDT and FYEKMQ (reference sequence). CDR3 size: 14 residues. V lost 4 bases to trimming and J lost 4 bases, with 14 bases between them. CDR3: CASSSRGGVYEQYF. In DNA form, the CDR3 reads TGTGCCAGCAGCTCCCGAGGGGGAGTGTACGAGCAGTACTTC.

CDR3 in amino acids: CASSLSTGAGYGYTF. The CDR3, as DNA: TGTGCCAGCAGTTTATCAACGGGGGCAGGCTATGGCTACACCTTC. V gene TRBV27 combines with J gene TRBJ1-2, with D tentatively TRBD1 (6 bases). Germline V gene data show CDR1 as MNHEY and CDR2 as SMNVEV (reference sequence). This CDR3 has 15 amino acids. The V end lost 0 bases, the J end lost 4 bases, and 12 bases lay between the germline ends.

This clone was seen more than once but under ten times. The chain combines TRBV24-1 with TRBJ2-3; D uncertain. Per the germline V gene, CDR1 is KGHDR and CDR2 is SFDVKD. Trimming removed 3 bases from V and 4 bases from J, with 19 bases in between. The CDR3 is 17 residues long. The CDR3 is CATSDRVAGPTPDTQYF. DNA of the CDR3: TGTGCCACCAGTGATAGGGTGGCTGGACCCACCCCAGATACGCAGTATTTT.

This chain uses TRBV6-6 with TRBJ1-2; D is ambiguous. Trimming shortened V by 0 bases and J by 8 bases, and 19 bases separated the two germline ends. CDR3 length: 16 residues. Germline loops: CDR1 MNHNY, CDR2 SVGAGI (reference sequence). This CDR3 is CASSYSILGNSNGYTF. Written as DNA, the CDR3 is TGTGCCAGCAGTTACTCGATCCTGGGAAATTCTAACGGCTACACCTTC.